The rows below give T cell receptor beta chains drawn from one sample of a study of shared clonotypes between healthy human individuals. TCRdb keeps only in-frame clones here, not all; method: immunoSEQ multiplex PCR. The sample lists around 750,000 clones; about 74% were seen once. Sample: memory CD4+ T cells sorted from blood. The receptors were gathered from a woman aged 25 to 39 in good health. Both conserved end residues are part of each CDR3. Fields, in order: CDR3 length, V gene, D gene, clone size, J gene, CDR3 protein, CDR3 DNA. D genes are given only for firm matches. Clone size, where shown, is once, few, many, or a class for clones that have expanded.

length: 13; V: TRBV5-1; D: .; size: many; J: TRBJ1-5; CDR3: CASSRDTNQPQHF; DNA: TGCGCCAGCAGCCGGGACACTAATCAGCCCCAGCATTTT
length: 14; V: TRBV6-6; D: .; size: .; J: TRBJ2-5; CDR3: CASTPRSTEETQYF; DNA: TGTGCCAGCACCCCCCGGTCGACCGAAGAGACCCAGTACTTC
length: 13; V: TRBV6-5; D: .; size: once; J: TRBJ2-7; CDR3: CASSYRGAYEQYF; DNA: TGTGCCAGCAGTTACAGGGGAGCCTACGAGCAGTACTTC
length: 15; V: TRBV19; D: TRBD1; size: few; J: TRBJ1-5; CDR3: CASRATGFGNQPQHF; DNA: TGTGCCAGTAGAGCGACAGGGTTTGGAAATCAGCCCCAGCATTTT
length: 16; V: TRBV6-6; D: TRBD1; size: once; J: TRBJ1-1; CDR3: CASSYGTGRRYTEAFF; DNA: TGTGCCAGCAGTTACGGGACAGGGAGGCGGTACACTGAAGCTTTCTTT
length: 15; V: TRBV28; D: TRBD1; size: .; J: TRBJ2-3; CDR3: CASSPTGGFTDTQYF; DNA: TGTGCCAGCAGTCCGACAGGGGGCTTCACAGATACGCAGTATTTT
length: 15; V: TRBV2; D: .; size: .; J: TRBJ2-2; CDR3: CASRDSSQPTGELFF; DNA: TGTGCCAGCAGGGATTCTAGCCAACCGACCGGGGAGCTGTTTTTT
length: 16; V: TRBV5-6; D: .; size: .; J: TRBJ2-1; CDR3: CASSWERPVFNSEQFF; DNA: TGTGCCAGCAGCTGGGAACGGCCGGTGTTTAACAGTGAGCAGTTCTTC
length: 12; V: TRBV9; D: .; size: once; J: TRBJ1-2; CDR3: CASSVSGSGYTF; DNA: TGTGCCAGCAGCGTATCAGGGTCCGGCTACACCTTC
length: 15; V: TRBV9; D: TRBD1; size: .; J: TRBJ2-7; CDR3: CASSVATGSSYEQYF; DNA: TGTGCCAGCAGCGTAGCGACAGGGAGCTCCTACGAGCAGTACTTC
length: 11; V: TRBV10-3; D: .; size: .; J: TRBJ2-1; CDR3: CAISDRNEQFF; DNA: TGTGCCATCAGTGACAGAAATGAGCAGTTCTTC
length: 15; V: TRBV6-1; D: TRBD1; size: .; J: TRBJ1-1; CDR3: CASDGTGEMNTEAFF; DNA: TGTGCCAGCGACGGGACAGGAGAAATGAACACTGAAGCTTTCTTT
length: 14; V: TRBV18; D: .; size: .; J: TRBJ2-4; CDR3: CASSQLALKDIQYF; DNA: TGTGCCAGCTCACAACTAGCCCTCAAGGACATTCAGTACTTC
length: 14; V: TRBV5-1; D: TRBD1; size: .; J: TRBJ2-7; CDR3: CASTIQGNDYEQYF; DNA: TGCGCCAGCACGATACAGGGGAACGACTACGAGCAGTACTTC
length: 17; V: TRBV11-2; D: .; size: .; J: TRBJ2-2; CDR3: CASSSLGLRSNTGELFF; DNA: TGTGCCAGCAGCTCCCTCGGACTACGCAGCAACACCGGGGAGCTGTTTTTT
length: 14; V: TRBV30; D: TRBD1; size: few; J: TRBJ1-2; CDR3: CAWSGDRRAYGYTF; DNA: TGTGCCTGGAGCGGGGACAGGAGAGCCTATGGCTACACCTTC
length: 16; V: TRBV25-1; D: .; size: once; J: TRBJ2-2; CDR3: CASSEYSAMNTGELFF; DNA: TGTGCCAGCAGTGAATATTCAGCGATGAACACCGGGGAGCTGTTTTTT
length: 15; V: TRBV7-8; D: .; size: few; J: TRBJ2-5; CDR3: CASSLVPALQETQYF; DNA: TGTGCCAGCAGCTTAGTCCCAGCACTCCAAGAGACCCAGTACTTC
length: 15; V: TRBV15; D: .; size: once; J: TRBJ1-2; CDR3: CATSRGQGLGVGYTF; DNA: TGTGCCACCAGCAGAGGCCAGGGCCTGGGGGTTGGCTACACCTTC
length: 13; V: TRBV7-9; D: .; size: .; J: TRBJ2-7; CDR3: CASSFPPTYEQYF; DNA: TGTGCCAGCAGCTTTCCCCCCACCTACGAGCAGTACTTC
length: 12; V: TRBV30; D: .; size: once; J: TRBJ2-1; CDR3: CAWSVLWDEQFF; DNA: TGTGCCTGGAGTGTATTATGGGATGAGCAGTTCTTC
length: 13; V: TRBV2; D: .; size: .; J: TRBJ2-3; CDR3: CASSANPTDTQYF; DNA: TGTGCCAGCAGTGCGAACCCCACAGATACGCAGTATTTT
length: 12; V: TRBV6-5; D: .; size: few; J: TRBJ1-1; CDR3: CASRYRNTEAFF; DNA: TGTGCCAGCAGGTACAGGAACACTGAAGCTTTCTTT
length: 12; V: TRBV18; D: .; size: few; J: TRBJ2-5; CDR3: CASSPIQETQYF; DNA: TGTGCCAGCTCACCGATCCAAGAGACCCAGTACTTC
length: 12; V: TRBV19; D: .; size: .; J: TRBJ2-3; CDR3: CASSGVGDTQYF; DNA: TGTGCCAGTAGTGGGGTAGGAGATACGCAGTATTTT
length: 15; V: TRBV6-6; D: TRBD1; size: .; J: TRBJ1-2; CDR3: CASSYSPGGANGYTF; DNA: TGTGCCAGCAGTTACTCCCCAGGGGGCGCAAATGGCTACACCTTC
length: 16; V: TRBV11-2; D: .; size: .; J: TRBJ2-7; CDR3: CASSLSILALGYEQYF; DNA: TGTGCCAGCAGTTTATCGATCCTAGCGTTAGGCTACGAGCAGTACTTC
length: 14; V: TRBV7-9; D: .; size: .; J: TRBJ2-1; CDR3: CASSPPAQVGEQFF; DNA: TGTGCCAGCAGCCCTCCGGCACAGGTTGGGGAGCAGTTCTTC
length: 15; V: TRBV9; D: .; size: .; J: TRBJ2-2; CDR3: CASSFSGGNTGELFF; DNA: TGTGCCAGCAGCTTTAGCGGAGGGAACACCGGGGAGCTGTTTTTT
length: 12; V: TRBV2; D: .; size: .; J: TRBJ2-3; CDR3: CASRDPLVTQYF; DNA: TGTGCCAGCAGAGATCCACTAGTTACGCAGTATTTT
length: 15; V: TRBV19; D: TRBD2; size: .; J: TRBJ2-5; CDR3: CASSRTSGIQETQYF; DNA: TGTGCCAGTAGCAGGACTAGCGGGATTCAAGAGACCCAGTACTTC
length: 15; V: TRBV28; D: TRBD1; size: .; J: TRBJ2-7; CDR3: CASRGQGQASYEQYF; DNA: TGTGCCAGCAGGGGACAGGGACAGGCTTCCTACGAGCAGTACTTC
length: 15; V: TRBV21-1; D: .; size: .; J: TRBJ1-2; CDR3: CASSARQGILYGYTF; DNA: TGTGCCAGCAGCGCCCGACAGGGGATCCTCTATGGCTACACCTTC
length: 16; V: TRBV7-9; D: .; size: few; J: TRBJ2-7; CDR3: CASSETAGVRAYEQYF; DNA: TGTGCCAGCAGCGAAACCGCAGGGGTTAGGGCCTACGAGCAGTACTTC
length: 13; V: TRBV6-5; D: .; size: .; J: TRBJ1-1; CDR3: CASSRPTNTEAFF; DNA: TGTGCCAGCAGTAGGCCTACGAACACTGAAGCTTTCTTT
length: 14; V: TRBV11-2; D: TRBD1; size: .; J: TRBJ1-1; CDR3: CASSSPRTGVEAFF; DNA: TGTGCCAGCAGCTCTCCTAGGACAGGGGTTGAAGCTTTCTTT
length: 12; V: TRBV6-6; D: .; size: .; J: TRBJ1-1; CDR3: CASSTRGREAFF; DNA: TGTGCCAGCAGTACCAGGGGTAGGGAAGCTTTCTTT
length: 14; V: TRBV18; D: TRBD1; size: .; J: TRBJ1-2; CDR3: CASQADRENYGYTF; DNA: TGTGCCAGCCAGGCGGACAGGGAGAACTATGGCTACACCTTC
length: 14; V: TRBV27; D: .; size: .; J: TRBJ1-5; CDR3: CASSFPYSNQPQHF; DNA: TGTGCCAGCAGTTTCCCCTATAGCAATCAGCCCCAGCATTTT
length: 17; V: TRBV28; D: TRBD1; size: .; J: TRBJ1-3; CDR3: CASSFFPRNRGRNTIYF; DNA: TGTGCCAGCAGTTTTTTTCCCCGGAACAGGGGGCGGAACACCATATATTTT
length: 16; V: TRBV7-8; D: TRBD2; size: .; J: TRBJ2-7; CDR3: CASSSLLAGIVYEQYF; DNA: TGTGCCAGCAGCTCTCTCCTAGCGGGAATTGTCTACGAGCAGTACTTC
length: 16; V: TRBV6-1; D: TRBD1; size: few; J: TRBJ2-7; CDR3: CASSEAGGTGLYEQYF; DNA: TGTGCCAGCAGTGAAGCGGGTGGGACAGGGCTTTACGAGCAGTACTTC
length: 17; V: TRBV6-1; D: .; size: .; J: TRBJ1-5; CDR3: CASSEKAGGISNQPQHF; DNA: TGTGCCAGCAGTGAAAAGGCGGGGGGAATTAGCAATCAGCCCCAGCATTTT
length: 14; V: TRBV18; D: TRBD1; size: .; J: TRBJ2-7; CDR3: CASSPRATGYEQYF; DNA: TGTGCCAGCTCACCAAGGGCGACAGGGTACGAGCAGTACTTC
length: 14; V: TRBV5-1; D: TRBD1; size: many; J: TRBJ1-2; CDR3: CASSLAHRGDGYTF; DNA: TGCGCCAGCAGCTTGGCCCACAGGGGGGATGGCTACACCTTC
length: 15; V: TRBV5-4; D: .; size: .; J: TRBJ2-5; CDR3: CASSRDPESQETQYF; DNA: TGTGCCAGCAGCAGGGACCCGGAATCACAAGAGACCCAGTACTTC
length: 19; V: TRBV5-1; D: TRBD2; size: .; J: TRBJ2-1; CDR3: CASSLVPTSGRVSYNEQFF; DNA: TGCGCCAGCAGCTTGGTCCCAACTAGCGGGAGGGTATCCTACAATGAGCAGTTCTTC
length: 16; V: TRBV7-3; D: TRBD2; size: .; J: TRBJ2-5; CDR3: CASSSRGSGIRETQYF; DNA: TGTGCCAGCAGCTCCCGGGGTAGCGGGATTAGAGAGACCCAGTACTTC
length: 14; V: TRBV11-2; D: TRBD1; size: .; J: TRBJ2-2; CDR3: CASSAQGAVGELFF; DNA: TGTGCCAGCAGCGCACAGGGGGCGGTCGGGGAGCTGTTTTTT
length: 14; V: TRBV28; D: TRBD1; size: .; J: TRBJ2-7; CDR3: CASSPPGGRYEQYF; DNA: TGTGCCAGCAGTCCCCCAGGGGGAAGGTACGAGCAGTACTTC
length: 14; V: TRBV2; D: .; size: .; J: TRBJ1-5; CDR3: CASSEVSSGQPQHF; DNA: TGTGCCAGCAGTGAAGTATCGTCTGGTCAGCCCCAGCATTTT
length: 12; V: TRBV4-2; D: .; size: .; J: TRBJ1-2; CDR3: CASSQADGGYTF; DNA: TGTGCCAGCAGCCAAGCAGACGGGGGCTACACCTTC
length: 15; V: TRBV15; D: .; size: few; J: TRBJ1-4; CDR3: CATSRDLATGEKLFF; DNA: TGTGCCACCAGCAGAGATCTCGCGACGGGGGAAAAACTGTTTTTT
length: 13; V: TRBV6-1; D: .; size: .; J: TRBJ2-5; CDR3: CASSVHREGTQYF; DNA: TGTGCCAGCAGCGTACATCGAGAGGGGACCCAGTACTTC
length: 15; V: TRBV29-1; D: TRBD1; size: .; J: TRBJ2-2; CDR3: CSAGARTGETGELFF; DNA: TGCAGCGCTGGGGCTAGGACAGGGGAAACCGGGGAGCTGTTTTTT
length: 14; V: TRBV19; D: TRBD2; size: .; J: TRBJ2-7; CDR3: CASKPGGPSGEQYF; DNA: TGTGCCAGTAAACCGGGGGGGCCCTCGGGCGAGCAGTACTTC
length: 16; V: TRBV4-1; D: .; size: .; J: TRBJ1-2; CDR3: CASSQGAHSRLYGYTF; DNA: TGCGCCAGCAGCCAAGGGGCCCACAGTCGCCTCTATGGCTACACCTTC
length: 16; V: TRBV14; D: .; size: few; J: TRBJ2-1; CDR3: CASSQRQASLYNEQFF; DNA: TGTGCCAGCAGCCAACGCCAGGCCTCGTTATACAATGAGCAGTTCTTC